The 6 T cell receptor beta chains reported below all come from one sample, sequenced in a study of OX40 agonist ivuxolimab in advanced cancers. Preparation of the library involved the immunoSEQ multiplex PCR assay. TCRdb mirrors the immuneACCESS table, restricted to in-frame sequences. Some clones are absent from its copies; in checked studies, under half trace to an unresolved V gene, and the reason for the others is unknown. Counted in this sample were some 8,000 clones; around 75% of them appeared once. The top ten hold 15% to 20% of the sample. Sequencing used CD4+ or CD8+ T cells sorted from blood, obtained in a trial of the OX40 agonist ivuxolimab. The source of these receptors is an adult with an advanced solid tumor such as melanoma, head and neck, liver or kidney cancer.

The genes are TRBV27 and TRBJ2-5; D is tentatively TRBD1 or TRBD2 (5 bases each). The CDR3 length is 14 residues. V was shortened by 2 bases and J by 1 base, with 8 bases between the two germline ends. Looked up from germline, CDR1 is MNHEY and CDR2 is SMNVEV (reference sequence). The CDR3 DNA reads as TGTGCCAGCAGTTTAGAGGGGATCCAAGAGACCCAGTACTTC. Encoded protein: CASSLEGIQETQYF.

In its sample, this clone was seen a few times. The V and J genes are TRBV7-9 and TRBJ2-3; 7 bases fit TRBD1. The CDR3 runs 14 residues. The junction had 1 base not matched to a gene; V was cut back by 3 bases and J by 1 base. CDR1 SEHNR and CDR2 FQNEAQ come from the germline V gene (reference sequence). The CDR3 spells CASSFTGGTDTQYF. The CDR3 region has the DNA TGTGCCAGCAGCTTTACAGGGGGCACAGATACGCAGTATTTT.

The sample holds a few counts of this clone. The V call is TRBV7-9, the J call TRBJ2-3, with D possibly being TRBD1 (6 bases). The germline V gene encodes CDR1 SEHNR and CDR2 FQNEAQ (reference sequence). V was pared by 5 bases and J by 6 bases, with 15 bases between. The CDR3 is made up of 14 amino acids. CDR3 bases: TGTGCCAGCAGCCACCCCCAGGGGACGGATACGCAGTATTTT. It yields the protein CASSHPQGTDTQYF. Full variable domain (outside the CDR3, taken from reference TRBV7-9 and TRBJ2-3): DTGVSQNPRHKITKRGQNVTFRCDPISEHNRLYWYRQTLGQGPEFLTYFQNEAQLEKSRLLSDRFSAERPKGSFSTLEIQRTEQGDSAMYLCASSHPQGTDTQYFGPGTRLTVL.

The chain recombines TRBV27 with TRBJ1-2, with D possibly matching TRBD1 (5 bases). Trimming removed 3 bases from V and 5 bases from J, with 10 bases in between. CDR1 MNHEY and CDR2 SMNVEV come from the germline V gene (reference sequence). The CDR3 covers 13 residues. The CDR3 coding sequence is TGTGCCAGCAGTTTCGGGGGGGGGTATGGCTACACCTTC. Encoded protein: CASSFGGGYGYTF.

V and J are TRBV4-1 and TRBJ2-1; no clear D. V was cut by 4 bases and J by 4 bases, with 11 bases left in between. Germline assignment: CDR1 MGHRA and CDR2 YSYEKL. This CDR3 comprises 14 residues. This CDR3 is CASSLPDGYNEQFF. CDR3 bases: TGCGCCAGCAGCCTACCCGACGGGTACAATGAGCAGTTCTTC.

V is TRBV5-8 and J is TRBJ1-1; D is perhaps TRBD1 (6 bases). The CDR3 length is 16 residues. V was clipped by 4 bases and J by 0 bases, with 16 bases between them. Germline V gene data show CDR1 as SGHTS and CDR2 as YDEGEE. The CDR3 region has the DNA TGTGCCAGCAGCCCCCCAGGGGCTCACATGAACACTGAAGCTTTCTTT. It encodes CASSPPGAHMNTEAFF.